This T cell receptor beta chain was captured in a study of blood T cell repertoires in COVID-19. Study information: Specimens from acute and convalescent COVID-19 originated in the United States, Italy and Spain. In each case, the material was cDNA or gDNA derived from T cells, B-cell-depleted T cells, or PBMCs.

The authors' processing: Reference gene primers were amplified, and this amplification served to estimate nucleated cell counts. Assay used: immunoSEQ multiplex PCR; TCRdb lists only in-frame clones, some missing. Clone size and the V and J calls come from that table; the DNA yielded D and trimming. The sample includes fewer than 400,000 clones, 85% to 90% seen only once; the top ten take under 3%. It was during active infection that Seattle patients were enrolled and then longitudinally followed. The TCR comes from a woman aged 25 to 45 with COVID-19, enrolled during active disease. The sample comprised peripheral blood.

This CDR3 is CASSSRQGRYGYTF. The DNA for the CDR3 is TGTGCCAGCAGTTCCCGACAGGGCAGATATGGCTACACCTTC. This sequence joins TRBV27 and TRBJ1-2, with 7 bases identical to TRBD1. CDR3 length equals 14 residues. Germline assignment: CDR1 MNHEY and CDR2 SMNVEV (reference sequence). V shed 4 bases and J 5 bases; nucleotides not matched to a gene: 7.